This is a list of T cell receptor beta chains from one sample in a study of T cell repertoires in cytomegalovirus infection. TCRdb re-called the reads with MiXCR, one entry per CDR3 protein. The sample has approximately 550,000 distinct CDR3 sequences, approximately 16% seen once. The sequenced sample consisted of CD8+ T cells from PBMCs. The receptors here all came from a human donor in good health (CMV status not recorded). Some clones in this sample may be carry-over from other donors' samples. Both conserved end residues are part of each CDR3. The D gene is left open where the match is weak. Rows may omit the clone size; those that give it use once, few, many or a size class.

.	many	TRBV4-1	TRBJ1-5	CASSRRTDRSDQPQHF	TGCGCCAGCAGCCGGCGGACCGACAGGTCGGATCAGCCCCAGCATTTT
TRBD1	.	TRBV2	TRBJ2-4	CASRAGTGYQNIQYF	TGTGCCAGCAGAGCCGGGACAGGGTACCAAAACATTCAGTACTTC
.	few	TRBV27	TRBJ1-1	CASSTRKGVNTEAFF	TGTGCCAGCAGTACCCGAAAGGGGGTGAACACTGAAGCTTTCTTT
.	.	TRBV5-5	TRBJ2-7	CASSSRSREQYF	TGTGCCAGCAGCTCAAGGTCACGCGAGCAGTACTTC
TRBD2	few	TRBV4-2	TRBJ2-3	CASSLLADYTDTQYF	TGTGCCAGCAGCCTCCTAGCGGATTACACAGATACGCAGTATTTT
TRBD1	many	TRBV10-3	TRBJ2-2	CAITAGQGAGELFF	TGTGCCATCACCGCGGGACAGGGTGCCGGGGAGCTGTTTTTT
.	few	TRBV24-1	TRBJ1-5	CATSGEEVGGPQHF	TGTGCCACCAGTGGCGAAGAGGTGGGTGGGCCCCAGCATTTT
.	.	TRBV4-2	TRBJ2-7	CASSPYREYYEQYF	TGTGCCAGCAGCCCCTACAGGGAGTACTACGAGCAGTACTTC
.	.	TRBV5-6	TRBJ2-7	CASEEKGASYEQYF	TGTGCCAGCGAAGAGAAAGGGGCGTCCTACGAGCAGTACTTC
.	few	TRBV19	TRBJ2-2	CASRKAGELFF	TGTGCCAGTAGGAAGGCCGGGGAGCTGTTTTTT
.	few	TRBV5-1	TRBJ2-7	CASSWRGSGNEQYF	TGCGCCAGCAGCTGGCGGGGTAGCGGCAACGAGCAGTACTTC
TRBD2	.	TRBV2	TRBJ2-3	CASCDVRGGPGDTQYF	TGTGCCAGCTGTGATGTTCGGGGGGGGCCAGGAGATACGCAGTATTTT